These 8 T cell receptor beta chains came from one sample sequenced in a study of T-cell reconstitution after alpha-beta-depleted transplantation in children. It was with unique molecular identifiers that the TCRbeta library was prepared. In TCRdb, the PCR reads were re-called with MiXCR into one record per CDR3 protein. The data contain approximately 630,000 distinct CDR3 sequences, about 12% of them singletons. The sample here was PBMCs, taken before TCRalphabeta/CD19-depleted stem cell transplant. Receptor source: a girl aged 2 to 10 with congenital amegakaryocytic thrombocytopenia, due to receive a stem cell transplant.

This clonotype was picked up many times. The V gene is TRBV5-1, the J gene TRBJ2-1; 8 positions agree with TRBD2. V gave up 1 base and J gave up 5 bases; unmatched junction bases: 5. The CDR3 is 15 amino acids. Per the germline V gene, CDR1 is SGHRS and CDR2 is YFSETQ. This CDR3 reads CASSLSGGRHNEQFF. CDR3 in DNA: TGCGCCAGCAGCTTGAGTGGCGGGAGGCACAATGAGCAGTTCTTC.

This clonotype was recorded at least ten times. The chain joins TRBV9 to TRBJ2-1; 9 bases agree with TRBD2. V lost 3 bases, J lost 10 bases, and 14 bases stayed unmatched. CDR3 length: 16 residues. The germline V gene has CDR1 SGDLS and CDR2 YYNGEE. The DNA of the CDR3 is TGTGCCAGCAGCGCCCCCCCCGCGGGAGGGCCTGTGGAGCAGTTCTTC. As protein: CASSAPPAGGPVEQFF.

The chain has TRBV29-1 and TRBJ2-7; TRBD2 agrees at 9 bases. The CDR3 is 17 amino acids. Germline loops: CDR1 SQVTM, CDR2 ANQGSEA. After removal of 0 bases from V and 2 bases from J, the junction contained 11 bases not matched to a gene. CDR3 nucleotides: TGCAGCGTTGAAGATCATACAGGACTAGCGTGGACCTACGAGCAGTACTTC. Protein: CSVEDHTGLAWTYEQYF.

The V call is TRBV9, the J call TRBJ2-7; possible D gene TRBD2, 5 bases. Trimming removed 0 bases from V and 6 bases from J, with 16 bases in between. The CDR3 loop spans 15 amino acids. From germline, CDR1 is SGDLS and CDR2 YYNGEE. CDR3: CASSVDGRGLSEQYF. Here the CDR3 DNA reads TGTGCCAGCAGCGTAGATGGTCGGGGTTTGTCCGAGCAGTACTTC.

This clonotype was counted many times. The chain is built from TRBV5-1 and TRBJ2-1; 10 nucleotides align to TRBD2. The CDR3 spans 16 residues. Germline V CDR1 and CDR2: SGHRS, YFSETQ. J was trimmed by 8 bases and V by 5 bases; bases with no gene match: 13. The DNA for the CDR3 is TGCGCCAGCAGGCATGGCGTGCCTAGCGGGAGTGATGAGCAGTTCTTC. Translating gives CASRHGVPSGSDEQFF.

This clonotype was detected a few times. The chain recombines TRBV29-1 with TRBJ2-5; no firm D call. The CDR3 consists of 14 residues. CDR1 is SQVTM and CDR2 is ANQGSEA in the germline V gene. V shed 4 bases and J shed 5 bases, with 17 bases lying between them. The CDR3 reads CSVGRSSSSETQYF. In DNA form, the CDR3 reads TGCAGCGTTGGCAGGTCCTCCAGCTCTGAGACCCAGTACTTC.

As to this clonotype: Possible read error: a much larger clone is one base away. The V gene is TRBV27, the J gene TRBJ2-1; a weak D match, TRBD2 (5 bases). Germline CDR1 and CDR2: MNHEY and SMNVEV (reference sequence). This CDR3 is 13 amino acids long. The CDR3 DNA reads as TGTGCCAGCATGATTCCGGGATTCAATGAGCAGTCCTTC. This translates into CASMIPGFNEQSF.

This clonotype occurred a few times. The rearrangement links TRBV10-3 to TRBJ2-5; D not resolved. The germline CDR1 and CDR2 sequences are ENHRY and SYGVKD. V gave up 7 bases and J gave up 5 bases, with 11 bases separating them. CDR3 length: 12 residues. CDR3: CAIKGLTETQYF. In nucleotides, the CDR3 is TGTGCCATCAAGGGCCTGACGGAGACCCAGTACTTC.